This TCR beta chain was identified during a study of T cells in Graves' hyperthyroidism and ophthalmopathy. Findings and limits, study-wide: From stable hyperthyroidism, ophthalmopathy was set apart by a 13 V-J model. In blood, most of the thyroid clonotypes expanded above 0.001 were also present.

Regions amplified from RNA transcripts were the TCR beta CDR3 regions. TCR CDR3 underwent first-round RT-PCR with the HTBI primer set. MiXCR was run by TCRdb on the multiplex PCR reads, yielding one entry per CDR3 protein. The repertoire holds about 350,000 distinct CDR3 sequences, with 15% to 20% as singletons. In this sample, this clonotype turned up many times. Its specificity is not known. Sequencing was performed on blood. This TCR came from a woman between 40 and 50 years old with Graves' ophthalmopathy.

Here the CDR3 reads CASSSGTGEPHPLYQPQHF. The DNA of the CDR3 is TGTGCCAGCAGTTCCGGAACAGGTGAACCTCACCCCCTATATCAGCCCCAGCATTTT. The J gene is TRBJ1-5, the V gene TRBV12-3 or TRBV12-4; D is possibly TRBD1 (5 bases). V lost 4 bases, J lost 5 bases, and 27 bases lay in between. The CDR3 length is 19 residues.